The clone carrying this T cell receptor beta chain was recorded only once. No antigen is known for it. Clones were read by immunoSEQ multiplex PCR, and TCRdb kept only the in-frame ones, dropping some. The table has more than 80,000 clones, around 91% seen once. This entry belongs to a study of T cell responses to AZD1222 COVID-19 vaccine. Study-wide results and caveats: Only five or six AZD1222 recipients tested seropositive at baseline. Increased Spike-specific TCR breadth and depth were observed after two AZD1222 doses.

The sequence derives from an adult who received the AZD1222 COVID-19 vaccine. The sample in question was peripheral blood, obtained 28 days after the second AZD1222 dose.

The CDR3 nucleotides are TGTGCCAGCAGCCACACAGGGCATCAGCCCCAGCATTTT. This encodes CASSHTGHQPQHF. This chain uses TRBV7-8 with TRBJ1-5; the D gene is possibly TRBD1 (6 bases). The ends were cut back, 5 bases at V and 5 bases at J, with 10 bases in the middle. CDR3 length equals 13 residues. The germline CDR1 and CDR2 sequences are SGHVS and FQNEAQ.